This T cell receptor (beta chain) was captured in a study of CD8 T cells in ankylosing spondylitis. General study findings and limits: Blood from ankylosing spondylitis patients appeared to carry a characteristic roughly eight-variant TCR beta motif. Relatively scarce in peripheral blood, disease-linked clones were CD8+.

MiXCR was run by TCRdb on the 5' RACE reads, yielding one entry per CDR3 protein. Here the sample spans fewer than 750,000 distinct CDR3 sequences, roughly 20% being singletons. Of note for this clonotype: Its antigen remains unknown.

Germline V gene data show CDR1 as LGHNA and CDR2 as YNFKEQ. J gave up 4 bases and V 0 bases, and 0 bases lay outside the gene matches. The CDR3 has 15 amino acids. The chain is built from TRBV4-2 and TRBJ2-1; 10 nucleotides match TRBD2. Sequences were obtained from blood, either unsorted or a sorted T cell fraction (not recorded which). This clonotype originated in a male donor with ankylosing spondylitis. The CDR3, as DNA: TGTGCCAGCAGCCAAGAGACTAGCGGGTACAATGAGCAGTTCTTC. Translation: CASSQETSGYNEQFF.